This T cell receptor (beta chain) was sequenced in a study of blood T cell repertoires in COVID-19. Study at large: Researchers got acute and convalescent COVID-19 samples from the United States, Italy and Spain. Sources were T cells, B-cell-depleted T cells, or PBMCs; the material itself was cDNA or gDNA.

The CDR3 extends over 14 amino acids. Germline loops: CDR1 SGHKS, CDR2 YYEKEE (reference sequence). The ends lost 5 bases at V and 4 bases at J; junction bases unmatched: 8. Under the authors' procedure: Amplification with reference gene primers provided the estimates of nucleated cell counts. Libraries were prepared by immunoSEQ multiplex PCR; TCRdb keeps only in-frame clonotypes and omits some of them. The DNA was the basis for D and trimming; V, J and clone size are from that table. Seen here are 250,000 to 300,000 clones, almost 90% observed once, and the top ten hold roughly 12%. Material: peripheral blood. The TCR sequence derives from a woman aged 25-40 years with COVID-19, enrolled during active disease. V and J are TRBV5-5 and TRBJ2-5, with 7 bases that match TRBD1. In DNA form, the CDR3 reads TGTGCCAGCAGTTCGGTAGGGGGCCCAGAGACCCAGTACTTC. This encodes CASSSVGGPETQYF.